A single T cell receptor beta chain is shown here with its context. Its target is unknown. The source of the sample is a study of T cells in Graves' hyperthyroidism and ophthalmopathy. Findings and limits, study-wide: Ophthalmopathy prediction by the model preceded onset by a median approximately 5.9 months. Most clonotypes expanded in thyroid above 0.001 were likewise present in blood.

RNA transcripts provided the source from which TCR beta CDR3 regions were amplified. The HTBI primer set served for first-round RT-PCR of the TCR CDR3. TCRdb re-called the multiplex PCR reads through MiXCR, storing one row per CDR3 protein. The sample lists about 400,000 distinct CDR3 sequences; approximately 14% were seen once. Patients were excluded for uncontrolled infection, other autoimmune disease, pregnancy or lactation. Sampled blood dates from first hyperthyroidism diagnosis, and it precedes any ophthalmopathy symptoms. The sample consisted of blood. This sequence was found in a young woman with Graves' hyperthyroidism that later progressed to Graves' ophthalmopathy.

DNA for the CDR3: TGTGCCAGCTCACCCGGACTAGCGGGAGGGCCTATGGAGCAGTTCTTC. Amino acid sequence: CASSPGLAGGPMEQFF. The V gene is TRBV18, the J gene TRBJ2-1; 15 bases fit TRBD2. The junction had 7 bases not matched to a gene; V was cut back by 3 bases and J by 10 bases. The CDR3 runs 16 residues. Germline V gene sequence: CDR1 KGHSH, CDR2 LQKENI.